This T cell receptor beta chain derives from a study of blood T cell repertoires in COVID-19. In the study overall: Both acute and convalescent COVID-19 samples were obtained from the United States, Italy and Spain. PBMCs, B-cell-depleted T cells, or T cells were the source of the cDNA or gDNA that made up the material.

Per the authors' pipeline: Cell counts per sample came from amplifying reference gene primers. The data were produced by immunoSEQ multiplex PCR, yet TCRdb's version contains in-frame clones alone and is incomplete. Clone size and the V and J calls come from that table; the DNA yielded D and trimming. The sample has fewer than 65,000 clones, 65% to 85% seen once; the top ten hold about 10%. Patients at the Seattle site were enrolled during active infection and followed longitudinally. This clone was recorded a few times. Between the trimmed V and J ends, which lost 2 bases and 3 bases, there was a span of 14 bases. This CDR3 is built from 15 residues. Germline V gene data show CDR1 as MNHEY and CDR2 as SVGAGI.

The clonotype originates from a man aged 25-45 years with COVID-19, enrolled during active disease. The sample taken for sequencing was peripheral blood. The gene calls are TRBV6-5 and TRBJ2-7; D uncertain. In DNA, the CDR3 is TGTGCCAGCAGTTACCACTCCCCCGCAGGCTACGAGCAGTACTTC. Translated, it gives CASSYHSPAGYEQYF.